Following are 8 T cell receptor beta chains from one sample sequenced in a study of blood T cell repertoires in COVID-19. The data were produced by immunoSEQ multiplex PCR, yet TCRdb's version contains in-frame clones alone and is incomplete. The table lists 65,000 to 85,000 clones, around 85% of them singletons. Sequencing was performed on peripheral blood. These receptors all stem from a man over 45 with active COVID-19.

The chain is built from TRBV19 and TRBJ2-2; D not resolved. Germline CDR1 reads LNHDA; CDR2 reads SQIVND (reference sequence). V lost 6 bases and J lost 3, with 11 bases in between. The CDR3 is 14 amino acids. For the CDR3, the DNA is TGTGCCAGTAGCGAGGCTACCTACACCGGGGAGCTGTTTTTT. Its translation is CASSEATYTGELFF.

This clone has only one observation. V gene TRBV5-4 combines with J gene TRBJ2-1, with 10 bases that match TRBD1. The length of the CDR3 is 14 residues. V shed 0 bases, J shed 7 bases, and the junction held 1 base outside the gene matches. Germline CDR1 is SGHNT and CDR2 is YYREEE (reference sequence). The CDR3 DNA follows: TGTGCCAGCAGCTTGGGACAGGGGGCGAATGAGCAGTTCTTC. This encodes CASSLGQGANEQFF.

Only a few counts were recorded for this clone. The chain couples TRBV2 to TRBJ1-5; D possibly corresponds to TRBD1 (5 bases). The CDR3 covers 13 residues. Trimming pared 7 bases from V and 4 bases from J, leaving 11 bases between. CDR1 and CDR2 (germline): SNHLY, FYNNEI. DNA for the CDR3: TGTGCCAGCAAACAGGATGGAAATCAGCCCCAGCATTTT. This codes for CASKQDGNQPQHF.

The chain uses TRBV11-1 and TRBJ2-5; D is possibly TRBD2 (5 bases). With 7 bases removed from V and 0 bases from J, the gap between germline ends came to 9 bases. The CDR3 consists of 13 residues. Per the germline V gene, CDR1 is SGHAT and CDR2 is FQDESV (reference sequence). The CDR3 DNA follows: TGTGCCAGCACTAGAGGGTACCAAGAGACCCAGTACTTC. Its protein is CASTRGYQETQYF.

The chain has TRBV9 and TRBJ2-6; TRBD1 might be the D (6 bases). Trimming took off 3 bases at V and 1 base at J, with 14 bases between the two ends. Germline CDR1 SGDLS, CDR2 YYNGEE. The CDR3 runs to 17 residues. The CDR3 sequence is CASSDDQRGSGANVLTF. In nucleotides, the CDR3 is TGTGCCAGCAGCGACGACCAAAGGGGGTCTGGGGCCAACGTCCTGACTTTC.

V is TRBV3-1 (or the pseudogene TRBV3-2) and J is TRBJ1-1; D is perhaps TRBD1 (6 bases). CDR1 and CDR2 from the germline V gene are LGHDT and YNNKEL (reference sequence). This CDR3 has 13 amino acids. Trimming stripped 7 bases from V and 2 bases from J, with 11 bases between. The CDR3 reads CASKRTVNTEAFF. DNA for the CDR3: TGTGCCAGCAAAAGGACAGTCAACACTGAAGCTTTCTTT.

The chain carries TRBV5-1 and TRBJ2-5, with D uncertain. CDR3 length: 12 residues. Germline lookup yields CDR1 SGHRS and CDR2 YFSETQ. With 0 bases removed from V and 3 bases from J, the gap between germline ends came to 3 bases. CDR3 residues: CASSLVKETQYF. As DNA, the CDR3 is TGCGCCAGCAGCTTGGTTAAAGAGACCCAGTACTTC. The full variable domain, its missing parts supplied by reference TRBV5-1 and TRBJ2-5, is KAGVTQTPRYLIKTRGQQVTLSCSPISGHRSVSWYQQTPGQGLQFLFEYFSETQRNKGNFPGRFSGRQFSNSRSEMNVSTLELGDSALYLCASSLVKETQYFGPGTRLLVL.

The chain joins TRBV5-4 to TRBJ2-7; possibly TRBD1 for D (5 bases). The germline V gene encodes CDR1 SGHNT and CDR2 YYREEE (reference sequence). V gave up 0 bases and J gave up 0 bases, with 10 bases separating them. The CDR3 runs to 15 residues. For the CDR3, the DNA is TGTGCCAGCAGCTTGGGGGGCAGGACCTCCTACGAGCAGTACTTC. Translating it yields CASSLGGRTSYEQYF.